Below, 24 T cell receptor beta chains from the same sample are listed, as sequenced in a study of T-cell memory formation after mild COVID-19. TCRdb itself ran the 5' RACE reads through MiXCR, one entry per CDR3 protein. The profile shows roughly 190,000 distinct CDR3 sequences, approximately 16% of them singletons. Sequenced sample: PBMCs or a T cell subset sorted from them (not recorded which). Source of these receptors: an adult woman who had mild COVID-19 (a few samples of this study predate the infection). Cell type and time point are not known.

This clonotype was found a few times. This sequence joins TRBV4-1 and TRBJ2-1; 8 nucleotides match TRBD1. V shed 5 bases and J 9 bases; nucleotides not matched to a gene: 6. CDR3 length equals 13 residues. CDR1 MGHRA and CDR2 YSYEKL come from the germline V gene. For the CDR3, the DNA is TGCGCCAGCAGCACGACAGGGGTTGGTGAGCAGTTCTTC. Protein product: CASSTTGVGEQFF.

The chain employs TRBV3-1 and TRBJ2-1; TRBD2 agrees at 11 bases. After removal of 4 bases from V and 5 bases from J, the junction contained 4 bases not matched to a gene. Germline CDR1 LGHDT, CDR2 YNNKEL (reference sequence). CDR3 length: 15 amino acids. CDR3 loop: CASSLAGGQDNEQFF. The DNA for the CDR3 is TGTGCCAGCAGCCTAGCGGGGGGGCAGGACAATGAGCAGTTCTTC.

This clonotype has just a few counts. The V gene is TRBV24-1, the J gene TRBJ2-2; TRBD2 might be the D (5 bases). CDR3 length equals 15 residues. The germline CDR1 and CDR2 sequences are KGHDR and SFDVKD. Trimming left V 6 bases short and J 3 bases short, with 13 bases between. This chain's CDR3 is CATSSSARDTGELFF. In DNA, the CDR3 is TGTGCCACCAGTTCGAGTGCGAGGGACACCGGGGAGCTGTTTTTT.

Here the CDR3 reads CASSPMGQGEQPQHF. CDR3 DNA: TGTGCCAGCAGTCCGATGGGACAGGGGGAGCAGCCCCAGCATTTT. The chain links TRBV28 to TRBJ1-5, with 11 bases fitting TRBD1. This CDR3 comprises 15 residues. The trim removed 5 bases at V and 7 bases at J, leaving 7 bases unmatched. CDR1 and CDR2 from the germline V gene are MDHEN and SYDVKM. Filled out from reference TRBV28 and TRBJ1-5, the complete variable domain reads DVKVTQSSRYLVKRTGEKVFLECVQDMDHENMFWYRQDPGLGLRLIYFSYDVKMKEKGDIPEGYSVSREKKERFSLILESASTNQTSMYLCASSPMGQGEQPQHFGDGTRLSIL.

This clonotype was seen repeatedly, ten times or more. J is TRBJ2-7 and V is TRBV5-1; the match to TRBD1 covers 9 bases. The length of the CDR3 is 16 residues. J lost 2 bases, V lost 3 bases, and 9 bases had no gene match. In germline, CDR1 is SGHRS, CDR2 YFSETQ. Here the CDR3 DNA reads TGCGCCAGCAGCTCCGGTAGTGGACAGGGGACCTACGAGCAGTACTTC. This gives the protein CASSSGSGQGTYEQYF.

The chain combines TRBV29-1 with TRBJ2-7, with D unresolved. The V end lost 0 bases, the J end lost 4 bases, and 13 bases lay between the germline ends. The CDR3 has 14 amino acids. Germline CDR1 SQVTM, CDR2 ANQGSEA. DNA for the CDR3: TGCAGCGTTGAAGATACCCTGCCTCCATACGAGCAGTACTTC. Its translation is CSVEDTLPPYEQYF.

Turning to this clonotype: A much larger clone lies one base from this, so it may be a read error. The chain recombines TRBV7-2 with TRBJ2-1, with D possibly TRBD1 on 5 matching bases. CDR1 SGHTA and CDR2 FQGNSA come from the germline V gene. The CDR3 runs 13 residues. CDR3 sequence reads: CASSSTAYNERFF. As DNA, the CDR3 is TGTGCCAGCAGCTCGACAGCGTACAATGAGCGGTTCTTC.

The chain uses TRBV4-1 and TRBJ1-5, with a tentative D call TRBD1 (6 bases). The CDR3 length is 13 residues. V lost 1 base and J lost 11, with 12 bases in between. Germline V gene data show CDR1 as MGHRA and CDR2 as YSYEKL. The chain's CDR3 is CASSQVLQGAQHF. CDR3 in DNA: TGCGCCAGCAGCCAAGTGTTACAGGGAGCCCAGCATTTT.

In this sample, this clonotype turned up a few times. CDR3 protein: CATSDAGGLNTGELFF. Written as DNA, the CDR3 is TGTGCCACCAGTGATGCGGGGGGCCTGAACACCGGGGAGCTGTTTTTT. The gene calls are TRBV24-1 and TRBJ2-2, with TRBD2 identical over 8 bases. The junction had 3 bases not matched to a gene; V was cut back by 3 bases and J by 1 base. Germline V gene lookup returns CDR1 KGHDR and CDR2 SFDVKD. The CDR3 spans 16 residues.

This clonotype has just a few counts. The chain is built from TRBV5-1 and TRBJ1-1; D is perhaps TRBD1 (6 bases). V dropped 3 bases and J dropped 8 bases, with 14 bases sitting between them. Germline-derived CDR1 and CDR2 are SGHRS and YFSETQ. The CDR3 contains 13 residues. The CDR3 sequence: CASSSQIDREAFF. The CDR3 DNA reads TGCGCCAGCAGCTCCCAAATCGACAGGGAAGCTTTCTTT.

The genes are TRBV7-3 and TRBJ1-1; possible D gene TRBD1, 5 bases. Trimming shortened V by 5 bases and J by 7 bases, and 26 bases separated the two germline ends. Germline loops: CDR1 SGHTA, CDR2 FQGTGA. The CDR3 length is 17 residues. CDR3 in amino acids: CASSPPPKGRGPSEAFF. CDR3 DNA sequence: TGTGCCAGCAGCCCCCCGCCCAAGGGAAGGGGCCCCAGTGAAGCTTTCTTT.

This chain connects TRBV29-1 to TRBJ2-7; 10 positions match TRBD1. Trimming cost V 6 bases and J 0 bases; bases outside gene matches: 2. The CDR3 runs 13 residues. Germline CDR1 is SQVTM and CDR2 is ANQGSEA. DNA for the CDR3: TGCAGCGTCCGGACAGGGGGCTCCTACGAGCAGTACTTC. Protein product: CSVRTGGSYEQYF.

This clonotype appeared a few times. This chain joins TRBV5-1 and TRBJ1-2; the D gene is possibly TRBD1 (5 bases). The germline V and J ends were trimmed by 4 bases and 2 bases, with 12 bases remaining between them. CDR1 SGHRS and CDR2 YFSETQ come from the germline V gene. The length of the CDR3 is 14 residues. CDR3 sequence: CASSPTTDNYGYTF. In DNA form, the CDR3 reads TGCGCCAGCAGCCCGACGACAGACAACTATGGCTACACCTTC.

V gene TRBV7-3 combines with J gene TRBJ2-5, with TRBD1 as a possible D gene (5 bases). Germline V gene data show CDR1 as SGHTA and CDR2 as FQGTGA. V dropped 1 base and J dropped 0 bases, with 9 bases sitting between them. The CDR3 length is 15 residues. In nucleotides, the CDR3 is TGTGCCAGCAGCTTAATTGCAGGGAACCAAGAGACCCAGTACTTC. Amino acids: CASSLIAGNQETQYF.

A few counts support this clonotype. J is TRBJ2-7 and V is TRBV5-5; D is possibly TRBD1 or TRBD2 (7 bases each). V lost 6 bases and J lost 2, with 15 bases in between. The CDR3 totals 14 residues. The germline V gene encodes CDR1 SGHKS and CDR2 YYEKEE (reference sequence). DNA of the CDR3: TGTGCCAGCACCTCAGGGGGGGCAACCTACGAGCAGTACTTC. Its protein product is CASTSGGATYEQYF.

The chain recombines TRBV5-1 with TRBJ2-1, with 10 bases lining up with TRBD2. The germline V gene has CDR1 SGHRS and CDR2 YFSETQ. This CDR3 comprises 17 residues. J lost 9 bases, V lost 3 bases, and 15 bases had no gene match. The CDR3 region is CASSSARLAGVDSEQFF. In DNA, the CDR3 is TGCGCCAGCAGCTCCGCGAGGCTAGCGGGGGTTGATAGTGAGCAGTTCTTC.

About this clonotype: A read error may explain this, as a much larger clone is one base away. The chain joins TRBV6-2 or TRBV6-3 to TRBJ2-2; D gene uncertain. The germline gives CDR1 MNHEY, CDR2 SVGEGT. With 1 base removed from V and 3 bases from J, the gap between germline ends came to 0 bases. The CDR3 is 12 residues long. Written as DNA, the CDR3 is TGTGCCAGCAGTTACTACACCGGGGAGCTGTTTTTT. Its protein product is CASSYYTGELFF.

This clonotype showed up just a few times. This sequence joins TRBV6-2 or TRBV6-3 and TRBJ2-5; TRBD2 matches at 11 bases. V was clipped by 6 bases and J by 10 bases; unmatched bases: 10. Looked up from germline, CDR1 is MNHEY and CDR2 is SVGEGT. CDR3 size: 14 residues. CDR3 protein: CASSGLAGKVDQYF. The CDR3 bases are TGTGCCAGCAGCGGACTAGCGGGCAAGGTGGACCAGTACTTC.

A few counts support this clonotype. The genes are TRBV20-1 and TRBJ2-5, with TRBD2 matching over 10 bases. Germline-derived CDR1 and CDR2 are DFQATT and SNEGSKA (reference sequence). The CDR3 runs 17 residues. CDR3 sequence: CRVDGWGLASPQETQYF. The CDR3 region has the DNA TGCAGGGTAGATGGATGGGGACTAGCGAGTCCCCAAGAGACCCAGTACTTC.

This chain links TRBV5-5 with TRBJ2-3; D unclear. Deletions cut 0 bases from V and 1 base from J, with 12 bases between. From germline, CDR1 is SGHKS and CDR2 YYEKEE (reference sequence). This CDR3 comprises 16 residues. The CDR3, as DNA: TGTGCCAGCAGCTTGGTCAATCTGGTGGGCACAGATACGCAGTATTTT. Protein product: CASSLVNLVGTDTQYF.

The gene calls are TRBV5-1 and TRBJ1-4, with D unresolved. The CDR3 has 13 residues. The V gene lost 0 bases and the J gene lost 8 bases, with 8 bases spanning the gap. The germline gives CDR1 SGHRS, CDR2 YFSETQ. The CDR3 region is CASSLAPGEKLFF. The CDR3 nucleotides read TGCGCCAGCAGCTTGGCCCCCGGAGAAAAACTGTTTTTT. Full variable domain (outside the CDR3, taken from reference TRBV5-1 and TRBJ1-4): KAGVTQTPRYLIKTRGQQVTLSCSPISGHRSVSWYQQTPGQGLQFLFEYFSETQRNKGNFPGRFSGRQFSNSRSEMNVSTLELGDSALYLCASSLAPGEKLFFGSGTQLSVL.

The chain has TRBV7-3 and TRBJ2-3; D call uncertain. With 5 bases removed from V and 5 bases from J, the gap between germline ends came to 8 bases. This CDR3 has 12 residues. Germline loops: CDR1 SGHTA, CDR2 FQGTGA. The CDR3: CASSPGRDTQYF. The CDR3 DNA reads TGTGCCAGCAGCCCCGGGCGAGATACGCAGTATTTT.

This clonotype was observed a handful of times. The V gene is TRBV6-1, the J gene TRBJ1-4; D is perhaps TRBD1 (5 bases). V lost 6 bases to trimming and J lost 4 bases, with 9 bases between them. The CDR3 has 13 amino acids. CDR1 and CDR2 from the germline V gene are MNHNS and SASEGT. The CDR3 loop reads CASREGINEKLFF. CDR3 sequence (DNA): TGTGCCAGCAGGGAGGGGATTAATGAAAAACTGTTTTTT.

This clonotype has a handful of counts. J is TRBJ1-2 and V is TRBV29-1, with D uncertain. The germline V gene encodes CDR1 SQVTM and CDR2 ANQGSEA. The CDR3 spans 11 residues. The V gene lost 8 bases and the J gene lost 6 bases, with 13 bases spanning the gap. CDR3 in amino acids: CSQERENGYTF. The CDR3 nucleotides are TGCAGCCAAGAGCGGGAAAATGGCTACACCTTC.